This entry concerns a single TCR beta chain. Its specific antigen is unknown. No quality values exist for individual bases; no much larger clone is one base distant. Ficoll-Paque density gradient centrifugation was the method used to isolate PBMCs. This entry is derived from a study of T-cell memory formation after mild COVID-19 (dated by TCRdb to about 2021). Looking at the study overall: TCR sequence clusters from the two donors were found to be largely donor specific. In a couple of donors, T-cell clones that expanded and contracted after mild COVID-19 were tracked by sequencing TCRalpha and TCRbeta repertoires over time. The cohort comprised two young, previously healthy adult volunteers, one female and one male. General conclusions and limits of the study: The study included only a couple of mild cases, and larger cohorts that include severe cases with pre-infection samples were judged to be necessary. Clones contracting from day 15 to 85 had balanced CD4/CD8 phenotypes, while a second wave expanding from day 15 to 37 was biased towards CD4+. Some responding clones were detected in pre-infection memory, suggesting pre-existing cross-reactive memory T cells joined the SARS-CoV-2 response. The second-wave clones that peaked on day 37 were not confirmed to be SARS-CoV-2 specific. Contracting CD4+ clones were found mainly in CM and EM memory subsets, while CD8+ clones were enriched in EMRA.

The reads were generated on an Illumina NovaSeq 6000. TCRalpha and TCRbeta cDNA libraries were built by 5'RACE with constant-segment primers, adding sample barcodes and unique molecular identifiers. RNA was extracted from every sample with Trizol reagent. Libraries were amplified in two PCR steps, with a second sample barcode and Illumina TruSeq adapters added in the second step. Sequencing of libraries was performed on an Illumina NovaSeq with 2 x 150 bp paired-end reads. On the authors' methods: Demultiplexing of reads and collapsing into UMI-guided consensus sequences were performed with migec v1.2.7. Using mixcr v2.1.11, UMI consensuses were aligned to TRA and TRB V and J templates and then assembled into clonotypes. A clonotype was counted as expanded or contracted only if both edgeR and NoisET called the change significant, with noise models trained on biological replicates. For edgeR calls, the cutoffs were a false discovery rate-adjusted p below 0.01 and a log2 fold-change threshold of 1. As an exploratory analysis of dynamics, max-normalized trajectories of the 1000 most abundant clonotypes were examined with PCA combined with hierarchical clustering. Separately sequenced CD4+ and CD8+ repertoires were used to assign a CD4 or CD8 phenotype to each responding clone. In TCRdb, the public reads were trimmed at Q25 with fastp and aligned with MiXCR, with productive beta chains retained. Rows with one shared CDR3 protein collapse into an entry with the most common genes and DNA. The V and J calls here are based on TCRdb, not the publication. The sample contains 200,000 to 250,000 distinct CDR3 sequences, about 16% of them found a single time. The ten largest clones take up 2% to 2.5% of the sample.

This TCR derives from an adult woman who had mild COVID-19 (a few samples of this study predate the infection). The sample titles of this study are shuffled in the database, so cell type and time point are left out; the donor was told from shared clones. Sequencing was carried out using PBMCs or a T cell subset sorted from them (not recorded which).

The CDR3 region has the sequence CASSLEQGVTFF. The DNA sequence follows: TGCGCCAGCAGCTTGGAACAGGGGGTGACTTTCTTT. The sequence links TRBV5-1 to TRBJ1-1; TRBD1 aligns with 8 central bases. Unmatched junction bases come to 4, with V trimmed by 0 bases and J by 12 bases. The germline V gene sets CDR1 to SGHRS and CDR2 to YFSETQ. The CDR3 runs 12 amino acids, cysteine and phenylalanine included. The DNA shown is the 36-base CDR3, in frame from base 1.